These T cell receptor beta chains were read from a single sample in a study of blood T cell repertoires in COVID-19. Method: immunoSEQ multiplex PCR; TCRdb's copy keeps in-frame clones and lacks some. This table holds 150,000 to 200,000 clones, about 85% found once. Sequenced: peripheral blood. Receptors originate from a woman in her 70s with COVID-19, enrolled during active disease. Both conserved end residues are part of each CDR3. The D gene is left open where the match is weak. Rows may omit the clone size; those that give it use once, few, many or a size class.

d_gene: TRBD1; v_gene: TRBV27; len: 12; j_gene: TRBJ1-1; abundance: NA; CDR3aa: CASSFGTGEVFF; CDR3nt: TGTGCCAGCAGTTTTGGGACAGGGGAAGTTTTCTTT
d_gene: NA; v_gene: TRBV19; len: 14; j_gene: TRBJ1-1; abundance: NA; CDR3aa: CASRSGHLGTEAFF; CDR3nt: TGTGCCAGTAGATCGGGACACCTCGGCACTGAAGCTTTCTTT
d_gene: NA; v_gene: TRBV30; len: 13; j_gene: TRBJ2-7; abundance: NA; CDR3aa: CAWSVDFGYEQYF; CDR3nt: TGTGCCTGGAGTGTCGACTTCGGATACGAGCAGTACTTC
d_gene: NA; v_gene: TRBV19; len: 16; j_gene: TRBJ1-5; abundance: NA; CDR3aa: CASSQQGSPSNQPQHF; CDR3nt: TGTGCCAGTAGTCAACAGGGATCACCTAGCAATCAGCCCCAGCATTTT
d_gene: TRBD2; v_gene: TRBV7-6; len: 15; j_gene: TRBJ2-5; abundance: NA; CDR3aa: CASSFLAGGQETQYF; CDR3nt: TGTGCCAGCAGCTTCTTAGCGGGAGGCCAAGAGACCCAGTACTTC
d_gene: TRBD2; v_gene: TRBV19; len: 14; j_gene: TRBJ2-5; abundance: NA; CDR3aa: CASSIGGSGDTQYF; CDR3nt: TGTGCCAGTAGTATCGGAGGTAGCGGGGACACCCAGTACTTC
d_gene: TRBD1; v_gene: TRBV19; len: 13; j_gene: TRBJ2-7; abundance: NA; CDR3aa: CAVSGTGGGEQYF; CDR3nt: TGTGCCGTTTCCGGGACAGGGGGCGGCGAGCAGTACTTC
d_gene: NA; v_gene: TRBV3-1/TRBV3-2; len: 14; j_gene: TRBJ1-1; abundance: NA; CDR3aa: CASSQREGWSEAFF; CDR3nt: TGTGCCAGCAGCCAAAGGGAGGGGTGGAGTGAAGCTTTCTTT
d_gene: NA; v_gene: TRBV2; len: 13; j_gene: TRBJ1-1; abundance: NA; CDR3aa: CASSGVRFLEAFF; CDR3nt: TGTGCCAGCAGTGGCGTCAGGTTCCTTGAAGCTTTCTTT
d_gene: NA; v_gene: TRBV5-1; len: 14; j_gene: TRBJ1-2; abundance: NA; CDR3aa: CASSQDHSRYGYTF; CDR3nt: TGCGCCAGCAGCCAAGACCACAGCAGATATGGCTACACCTTC
d_gene: TRBD1; v_gene: TRBV10-2; len: 14; j_gene: TRBJ2-1; abundance: NA; CDR3aa: CASSVPTGINEQFF; CDR3nt: TGCGCCAGCAGTGTCCCGACAGGGATCAATGAGCAGTTCTTC
d_gene: TRBD2; v_gene: TRBV5-6; len: 18; j_gene: TRBJ2-3; abundance: NA; CDR3aa: CASSLRGLAPTSTDTQYF; CDR3nt: TGTGCCAGCAGCTTGAGGGGACTAGCGCCAACTAGCACAGATACGCAGTATTTT
d_gene: TRBD2; v_gene: TRBV5-1; len: 18; j_gene: TRBJ2-7; abundance: NA; CDR3aa: CASRPQTSGRSSFGEQYF; CDR3nt: TGCGCCAGCAGACCTCAGACTAGCGGGAGGTCCTCCTTCGGGGAGCAGTACTTC
d_gene: TRBD1; v_gene: TRBV6-5; len: 16; j_gene: TRBJ1-1; abundance: NA; CDR3aa: CASSYSMGQGNTEAFF; CDR3nt: TGTGCCAGCAGTTACTCGATGGGACAGGGAAACACTGAAGCTTTCTTT
d_gene: TRBD1; v_gene: TRBV19; len: 14; j_gene: TRBJ1-1; abundance: NA; CDR3aa: CASSLGQANTEAFF; CDR3nt: TGTGCCAGTAGTTTGGGACAGGCGAACACTGAAGCTTTCTTT
d_gene: NA; v_gene: TRBV11-2; len: 15; j_gene: TRBJ2-1; abundance: NA; CDR3aa: CASSSPVGLYNEQFF; CDR3nt: TGTGCCAGCAGCTCACCGGTAGGACTCTACAATGAGCAGTTCTTC
d_gene: NA; v_gene: TRBV23-1; len: 16; j_gene: TRBJ2-6; abundance: NA; CDR3aa: CASSPSTVTGANVLTF; CDR3nt: TGCGCCAGCAGTCCGTCGACAGTGACTGGGGCCAACGTCCTGACTTTC
d_gene: NA; v_gene: TRBV7-8; len: 16; j_gene: TRBJ2-3; abundance: once; CDR3aa: CASSPQNRASTDTQYF; CDR3nt: TGTGCCAGCAGCCCACAAAACAGGGCTAGCACAGATACGCAGTATTTT
d_gene: NA; v_gene: TRBV27; len: 14; j_gene: TRBJ1-5; abundance: NA; CDR3aa: CASSLDMTEPPQHF; CDR3nt: TGTGCCAGCAGTCTGGACATGACAGAGCCGCCCCAGCATTTT
d_gene: TRBD1; v_gene: TRBV19; len: 14; j_gene: TRBJ1-2; abundance: NA; CDR3aa: CASSGTGANYGYTF; CDR3nt: TGTGCCAGTAGTGGGACAGGGGCTAACTATGGCTACACCTTC
d_gene: NA; v_gene: TRBV28; len: 14; j_gene: TRBJ1-1; abundance: NA; CDR3aa: CASKLTGSNTEAFF; CDR3nt: TGTGCCAGCAAGTTAACAGGGTCAAATACTGAAGCTTTCTTT
d_gene: TRBD1; v_gene: TRBV28; len: 16; j_gene: TRBJ1-2; abundance: NA; CDR3aa: CASSAIRTGSNYGYTF; CDR3nt: TGTGCCAGCAGTGCCATCAGGACAGGTTCAAACTATGGCTACACCTTC
d_gene: TRBD1; v_gene: TRBV24-1; len: 15; j_gene: TRBJ2-1; abundance: NA; CDR3aa: CATSDTGTGWDEQFF; CDR3nt: TGTGCCACCAGTGATACCGGGACAGGGTGGGATGAGCAGTTCTTC
d_gene: NA; v_gene: TRBV13; len: 14; j_gene: TRBJ1-3; abundance: NA; CDR3aa: CASSLEPISGVEDF; CDR3nt: TGTGCCAGCAGCTTAGAACCTATATCGGGGGTAGAGGATTTT
d_gene: TRBD1; v_gene: TRBV18; len: 15; j_gene: TRBJ1-2; abundance: NA; CDR3aa: CASSPRQGRVYGYTF; CDR3nt: TGTGCCAGCTCACCGCGACAGGGACGAGTCTATGGCTACACCTTC
d_gene: NA; v_gene: TRBV30; len: 13; j_gene: TRBJ1-4; abundance: NA; CDR3aa: CAVPGGANEKLFF; CDR3nt: TGTGCCGTCCCGGGAGGGGCTAATGAAAAACTGTTTTTT
d_gene: NA; v_gene: TRBV5-1; len: 13; j_gene: TRBJ1-2; abundance: NA; CDR3aa: CASSLRGNYGYTF; CDR3nt: TGCGCCAGCAGCTTGAGGGGTAACTATGGCTACACCTTC
d_gene: NA; v_gene: TRBV19; len: 16; j_gene: TRBJ2-1; abundance: NA; CDR3aa: CASSRGALTPYNEQFF; CDR3nt: TGTGCCAGTAGTAGGGGAGCGCTAACCCCCTACAATGAGCAGTTCTTC
d_gene: TRBD1; v_gene: TRBV7-9; len: 16; j_gene: TRBJ2-3; abundance: NA; CDR3aa: CASSLNRQGVADTQYF; CDR3nt: TGTGCCAGCAGCTTAAACCGACAGGGGGTGGCAGATACGCAGTATTTT
d_gene: TRBD1; v_gene: TRBV18; len: 16; j_gene: TRBJ2-2; abundance: NA; CDR3aa: CASSPDRVVDTGELFF; CDR3nt: TGTGCCAGCTCTCCCGACAGGGTGGTTGACACCGGGGAGCTGTTTTTT
d_gene: TRBD1; v_gene: TRBV29-1; len: 13; j_gene: TRBJ1-6; abundance: NA; CDR3aa: CSVRTGEASPLHF; CDR3nt: TGCAGCGTCCGGACAGGGGAAGCATCACCCCTCCACTTT
d_gene: NA; v_gene: TRBV19; len: 14; j_gene: TRBJ1-1; abundance: few; CDR3aa: CASAPQGPNTEAFF; CDR3nt: TGTGCCAGCGCCCCTCAGGGCCCGAACACTGAAGCTTTCTTT
d_gene: NA; v_gene: TRBV14; len: 13; j_gene: TRBJ2-5; abundance: NA; CDR3aa: CASSQDQRQAQYF; CDR3nt: TGTGCCAGCAGCCAAGATCAGCGACAGGCCCAGTACTTC
d_gene: NA; v_gene: TRBV12-3/TRBV12-4; len: 12; j_gene: TRBJ1-1; abundance: NA; CDR3aa: CASSAGRWAAFF; CDR3nt: TGTGCCAGCAGTGCCGGAAGATGGGCCGCTTTCTTT
d_gene: TRBD1; v_gene: TRBV12-5; len: 14; j_gene: TRBJ1-1; abundance: once; CDR3aa: CASGFLNSDREAFF; CDR3nt: TGTGCTAGTGGTTTCCTTAATTCGGACAGGGAAGCTTTCTTT
d_gene: TRBD2; v_gene: TRBV30; len: 17; j_gene: TRBJ2-2; abundance: once; CDR3aa: CAWSRYTSGRASGELFF; CDR3nt: TGTGCCTGGAGCCGCTATACTAGCGGGAGGGCCTCCGGGGAGCTGTTTTTT
d_gene: TRBD1; v_gene: TRBV28; len: 18; j_gene: TRBJ2-4; abundance: once; CDR3aa: CASRGRGLGVLAKNIQYF; CDR3nt: TGTGCCAGCAGAGGCAGGGGGCTGGGGGTCCTAGCCAAAAACATTCAGTACTTC
d_gene: NA; v_gene: TRBV7-8; len: 14; j_gene: TRBJ2-1; abundance: NA; CDR3aa: CASSLYDSYNEQFF; CDR3nt: TGTGCCAGCAGCTTATACGACAGTTACAATGAGCAGTTCTTC
d_gene: NA; v_gene: TRBV14; len: 15; j_gene: TRBJ1-6; abundance: NA; CDR3aa: CASSLSGHRNSPLHF; CDR3nt: TGTGCCAGCAGCTTGTCGGGACACCGGAACTCACCCCTCCACTTT
d_gene: TRBD1; v_gene: TRBV2; len: 14; j_gene: TRBJ1-1; abundance: once; CDR3aa: CASSSWTGKAEAFF; CDR3nt: TGTGCCAGCAGTAGTTGGACAGGGAAGGCTGAAGCTTTCTTT
d_gene: TRBD1; v_gene: TRBV19; len: 14; j_gene: TRBJ2-1; abundance: NA; CDR3aa: CASSFRGSYNEQFF; CDR3nt: TGTGCCAGTAGTTTCAGGGGGTCCTACAATGAGCAGTTCTTC
d_gene: NA; v_gene: TRBV21-1; len: 15; j_gene: TRBJ2-5; abundance: NA; CDR3aa: CASSKWVAGVETQYF; CDR3nt: TGTGCCAGCAGCAAATGGGTAGCGGGGGTGGAGACCCAGTACTTC
d_gene: TRBD1; v_gene: TRBV18; len: 17; j_gene: TRBJ2-3; abundance: few; CDR3aa: CASSPISRTGIADTQYF; CDR3nt: TGTGCCAGCTCACCAATCTCAAGGACAGGGATCGCAGATACGCAGTATTTT
d_gene: TRBD1; v_gene: TRBV24-1; len: 16; j_gene: TRBJ2-2; abundance: once; CDR3aa: CATSRAGTGSGGELFF; CDR3nt: TGTGCCACCAGTCGGGCCGGGACAGGGAGTGGCGGGGAGCTGTTTTTT
d_gene: TRBD1; v_gene: TRBV6-5; len: 14; j_gene: TRBJ2-5; abundance: NA; CDR3aa: CASRSVRGPETQYF; CDR3nt: TGTGCCAGCAGATCCGTCAGGGGGCCCGAGACCCAGTACTTC
d_gene: NA; v_gene: TRBV30; len: 12; j_gene: TRBJ2-5; abundance: once; CDR3aa: CAWSNRGETQYF; CDR3nt: TGTGCCTGGAGTAACCGGGGAGAGACCCAGTACTTC
d_gene: TRBD1; v_gene: TRBV6-5; len: 13; j_gene: TRBJ1-5; abundance: NA; CDR3aa: CASDWDRNQPQHF; CDR3nt: TGTGCCAGTGACTGGGACAGAAATCAGCCCCAGCATTTT
d_gene: TRBD1; v_gene: TRBV15; len: 16; j_gene: TRBJ2-5; abundance: NA; CDR3aa: CATSRDLGQGTETQYF; CDR3nt: TGTGCCACCAGCAGAGATTTAGGACAGGGAACAGAGACCCAGTACTTC
d_gene: NA; v_gene: TRBV27; len: 13; j_gene: TRBJ2-1; abundance: NA; CDR3aa: CASSPFITGEQFF; CDR3nt: TGTGCCAGCAGTCCGTTCATCACTGGTGAGCAGTTCTTC
d_gene: NA; v_gene: TRBV5-4; len: 13; j_gene: TRBJ1-2; abundance: few; CDR3aa: CASSLSGAYGYTF; CDR3nt: TGTGCCAGCAGCTTGTCAGGGGCCTATGGCTACACCTTC
d_gene: TRBD1; v_gene: TRBV18; len: 14; j_gene: TRBJ1-3; abundance: NA; CDR3aa: CASSPTGDGNTIYF; CDR3nt: TGTGCCAGCTCACCCACAGGGGACGGAAACACCATATATTTT
d_gene: TRBD2; v_gene: TRBV5-1; len: 16; j_gene: TRBJ2-3; abundance: NA; CDR3aa: CASSFNGRGDRDTQYF; CDR3nt: TGCGCCAGCAGCTTTAATGGGCGGGGGGATCGAGATACGCAGTATTTT
d_gene: NA; v_gene: TRBV28; len: 14; j_gene: TRBJ1-5; abundance: NA; CDR3aa: CASSGGLLNQPQHF; CDR3nt: TGTGCCAGCAGCGGGGGGTTACTCAATCAGCCCCAGCATTTT
d_gene: NA; v_gene: TRBV15; len: 13; j_gene: TRBJ1-6; abundance: NA; CDR3aa: CATTSQGGSPLHF; CDR3nt: TGTGCCACCACTTCCCAGGGTGGGTCACCCCTCCACTTT
d_gene: TRBD2; v_gene: TRBV5-5; len: 15; j_gene: TRBJ2-5; abundance: once; CDR3aa: CASSLGTSGRETQYF; CDR3nt: TGTGCCAGCAGCCTCGGGACTAGCGGGAGAGAGACCCAGTACTTC
d_gene: TRBD1; v_gene: TRBV6-4; len: 15; j_gene: TRBJ2-7; abundance: NA; CDR3aa: CASFENRDRAYEQYF; CDR3nt: TGTGCCAGCTTCGAAAACCGGGACAGGGCCTACGAGCAGTACTTC
d_gene: NA; v_gene: TRBV7-2; len: 14; j_gene: TRBJ2-2; abundance: once; CDR3aa: CASSLIGGTGELFF; CDR3nt: TGTGCCAGCAGCTTAATTGGCGGGACCGGGGAGCTGTTTTTT